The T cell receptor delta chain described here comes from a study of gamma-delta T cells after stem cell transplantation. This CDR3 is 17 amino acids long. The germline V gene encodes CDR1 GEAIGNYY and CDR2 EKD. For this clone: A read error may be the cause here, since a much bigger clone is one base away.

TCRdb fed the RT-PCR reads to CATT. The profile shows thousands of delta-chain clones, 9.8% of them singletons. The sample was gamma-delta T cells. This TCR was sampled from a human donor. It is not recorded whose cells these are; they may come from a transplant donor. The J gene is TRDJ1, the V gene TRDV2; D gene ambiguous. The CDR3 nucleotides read TGTGCCTGTGACACCGTAAGGAGTACGCCGTACACCGGTAAACTCATCTTT. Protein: CACDTVRSTPYTGKLIF.